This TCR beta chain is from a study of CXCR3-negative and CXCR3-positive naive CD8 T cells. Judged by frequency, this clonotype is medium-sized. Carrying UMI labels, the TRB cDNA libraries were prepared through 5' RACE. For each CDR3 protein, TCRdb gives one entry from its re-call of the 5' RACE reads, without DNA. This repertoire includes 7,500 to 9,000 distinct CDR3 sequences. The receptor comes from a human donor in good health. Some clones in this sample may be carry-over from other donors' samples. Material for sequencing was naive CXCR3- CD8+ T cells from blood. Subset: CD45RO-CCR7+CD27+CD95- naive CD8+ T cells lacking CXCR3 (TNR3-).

The CDR3 loop reads CSVEGTADTQYF. The gene calls are TRBV29-1 and TRBJ2-3. The length of the CDR3 is 12 residues. Per germline, CDR1 SQVTM and CDR2 ANQGSEA.